The 5 T cell receptor beta chains presented below share a single source sample, sequenced in a study of T-cell memory formation after mild COVID-19. Using its own MiXCR run on the 5' RACE reads, TCRdb lists one record per CDR3 protein. The table includes about 440,000 distinct CDR3 sequences, 20% detected once. Specimen: PBMCs or a T cell subset sorted from them (not recorded which). These receptor sequences come from an adult woman who had mild COVID-19 (a few samples of this study predate the infection). Cell type and time point are not known.

This clonotype was seen at least ten times. CDR3 protein: CASSKGLAGNTGELFF. The DNA for the CDR3 is TGTGCCAGCAGCAAGGGACTAGCGGGGAACACCGGGGAGCTGTTTTTT. The V gene is TRBV11-2, the J gene TRBJ2-2; 12 bases agree with TRBD2. Germline assignment: CDR1 SGHAT and CDR2 FQNNGV. This CDR3 is 16 amino acids long. J gave up 1 base and V 5 bases, and 2 bases lay outside the gene matches.

This clonotype was picked up a small number of times. One end of the junction fails to match germline, which may point to a read error. The J gene is TRBJ1-1, the V gene TRBV5-5; D is unresolved. The CDR3 loop spans 14 amino acids. In germline, CDR1 is SGHKS, CDR2 YYEKEE (reference sequence). CDR3 region: CASSTLVQSTEAFF. In DNA form, the CDR3 reads TGTGCCAGCAGCACACTAGTCCAGAGCACTGAGGCTTTCTTT.

This chain uses TRBV20-1 with TRBJ2-3; D is uncertain. Germline-derived CDR1 and CDR2 are DFQATT and SNEGSKA (reference sequence). This CDR3 is 12 amino acids long. V shed 5 bases and J shed 5 bases, with 11 bases lying between them. This chain's CDR3 is CSAPPFGDTQYF. CDR3 bases: TGCAGTGCTCCCCCCTTTGGAGATACGCAGTATTTT.

The chain uses TRBV29-1 and TRBJ2-7; D perhaps matches TRBD2 (5 bases). CDR1 is SQVTM, CDR2 ANQGSEA, per germline. V was clipped by 0 bases and J by 0 bases, with 9 bases between them. The CDR3 sequence is 14 residues long. This CDR3 is CSVEDHRDSYEQYF. The CDR3 bases are TGCAGCGTTGAAGATCATCGGGACTCCTACGAGCAGTACTTC.

This clonotype was recorded a few times. The rearrangement uses TRBV7-2 and TRBJ2-7; TRBD2 matches 7 bases. This CDR3 has 15 residues. V trimming: 3 bases; J trimming: 0 bases; junction bases outside the gene matches: 5. Germline loops: CDR1 SGHTA, CDR2 FQGNSA. In DNA, the CDR3 is TGTGCCAGCAGCTTTAGCGGGTCCAGCTCCTACGAGCAGTACTTC. Translation: CASSFSGSSSYEQYF.